Sequencing of this T cell receptor (beta chain) was carried out in a study of shared clonotypes between healthy human individuals. This clone was detected only once. Cells designated naive CD8 were CD45RO-negative and were positively selected for CCR7, with terminally differentiated effector memory CD45RA+ cells excluded. CDR1 and CDR2 (germline): MNHEY, SMNVEV (reference sequence). The ends were cut back, 1 base at V and 2 bases at J, with 9 bases in the middle. The CDR3 is 14 amino acids. This table comes from immunoSEQ multiplex PCR, and its TCRdb copy is limited to in-frame clones, with some not included. The sample includes about 580,000 clones, about 98% of them seen just once.

Sequencing used naive CD8+ T cells sorted from blood. The chain combines TRBV27 with TRBJ2-7; D is unresolved. This sequence was found in a young man in good health. CDR3 protein: CASSLLGAAYEQYF. The CDR3 DNA reads as TGTGCCAGCAGTTTATTGGGCGCCGCCTACGAGCAGTACTTC.